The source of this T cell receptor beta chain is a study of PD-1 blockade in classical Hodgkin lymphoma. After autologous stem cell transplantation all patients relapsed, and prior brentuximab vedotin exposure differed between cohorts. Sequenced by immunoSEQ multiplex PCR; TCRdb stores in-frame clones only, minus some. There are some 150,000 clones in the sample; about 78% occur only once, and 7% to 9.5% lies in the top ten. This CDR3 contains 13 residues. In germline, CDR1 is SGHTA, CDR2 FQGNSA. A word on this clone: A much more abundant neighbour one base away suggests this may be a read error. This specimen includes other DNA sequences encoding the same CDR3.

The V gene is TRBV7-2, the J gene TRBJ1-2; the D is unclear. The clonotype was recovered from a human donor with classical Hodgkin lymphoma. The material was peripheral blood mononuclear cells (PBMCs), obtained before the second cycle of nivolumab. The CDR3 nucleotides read TGTGCCAGCAGTTTAGAACTGTGGGGTCAGGAGGGCTTC. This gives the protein CASSLELWGQEGF.